The clone carrying this T cell receptor beta chain was counted many times. Its antigen is unknown. The data derive from a study of prognosis after radiotherapy for stage I lung cancer. About the research overall: Distant metastases struck several patients a median of about seven months after radiotherapy; 15 showed no significant progression. Findings and limits, study-wide: Divergent TRBV and TRBJ gene usage has reportedly been observed between patients with and without metastases.

Genomic DNA served as the source from which two-round multiplex PCR generated TCR beta CDR3 amplicons. Individual primers that were specific to each TRBV and TRBJ gene served in first-round PCR. TCRdb analysed the multiplex PCR reads with MiXCR anew, one entry per CDR3 protein. In the table there are tens of thousands of distinct CDR3 sequences, 26% of which are singletons. The CDR3 is made up of 14 amino acids. In germline, CDR1 is SGDLS, CDR2 YYNGEE. V gave up 4 bases and J gave up 6 bases, with 17 bases separating them. The sequenced sample was PBMCs, obtained before or after stereotactic body radiation therapy (not recorded which). The rearrangement links TRBV9 to TRBJ2-7; weak D call: TRBD1 (6 bases). The sequence was collected from a donor over 45 with non-small cell lung cancer. In DNA form, the CDR3 reads TGTGCCAGCAGCACCTCAGGGGTAGGGAGCGAGCAGTACTTC. This sequence encodes CASSTSGVGSEQYF.